Listed here is a single T cell receptor beta chain. Germline CDR1 and CDR2: SGHTA and FQGNSA. CDR3 length equals 15 residues. The V and J ends lost 2 bases and 4 bases respectively, with 14 bases between them. These data come from a study of blood T cell repertoires in COVID-19. Study-wide background: The United States, Italy and Spain were the sources of the acute and convalescent COVID-19 samples.

Profiled with immunoSEQ multiplex PCR; TCRdb holds only in-frame clones, not every one. The sample contains over 100,000 clones, around four fifths of which appear only once. The chain is built from TRBV7-2 and TRBJ2-5, with D possibly matching TRBD1 (6 bases). The material sequenced was peripheral blood. The receptor was isolated from a human donor in a cohort sampled during active COVID-19. For the CDR3, the DNA is TGTGCCAGCAGCTTAACACCAGGGGCGGGAGAGACCCAGTACTTC. It yields the protein CASSLTPGAGETQYF.